This TCR beta chain was sequenced in a study of blood T cell repertoires in COVID-19. Overall study: The study drew acute and convalescent COVID-19 samples from the United States, Italy and Spain. PBMCs, B-cell-depleted T cells, or T cells provided the cDNA or gDNA that made up the material.

The germline CDR1 and CDR2 sequences are LGHNA and YNFKEQ. This CDR3 has 16 residues. Trimming removed 0 bases from V and 1 base from J, with 10 bases in between. In the authors' methods: Reference gene primer amplification in the assay estimated nucleated cell counts. Assay used: immunoSEQ multiplex PCR; TCRdb lists only in-frame clones, some missing. V and J calls and clone size are given by that table; D and trimming were obtained from the DNA. The repertoire holds approximately 200,000 clones, approximately 87% seen once, with 6.2% in the top ten. V gene TRBV4-2 combines with J gene TRBJ1-5; the D gene is possibly TRBD1 (5 bases). This TCR derives from a man aged 55 to 70 who had recovered from COVID-19. Specimen: peripheral blood. CDR3 protein: CASSQEAGLSNQPQHF. The DNA of the CDR3 is TGTGCCAGCAGCCAAGAGGCAGGGTTGAGCAATCAGCCCCAGCATTTT.